Below, one T cell receptor (beta chain) is given with its context. The sample is drawn from a study of blood T cell repertoires in COVID-19. As processed by the authors: Amplification of reference gene primers provided the estimated nucleated cell counts. The data were produced by immunoSEQ multiplex PCR, yet TCRdb's version contains in-frame clones alone and is incomplete. The V and J calls and the clone size are those of that table, but D and trimming were determined from the DNA. The sample includes fewer than 80,000 clones, about four fifths of them seen just once. Sequencing was done on a sample of peripheral blood. The origin of this receptor is a woman at least 80 years old with active or convalescent COVID-19.

CDR3: CASSQSPGQFMGTQYF. Written as DNA, the CDR3 is TGTGCCAGCAGCCAATCACCGGGACAGTTCATGGGGACCCAGTACTTC. The chain links TRBV3-1 (or the pseudogene TRBV3-2) to TRBJ2-5; 7 nucleotides match TRBD1. V gave up 2 bases and J gave up 7 bases; unmatched junction bases: 13. This CDR3 has 16 residues. CDR1 and CDR2 from the germline V gene are LGHDT and YNNKEL (reference sequence).